This TCR beta chain comes out of a study of OX40 agonist ivuxolimab in advanced cancers. The wider study: A mean age of roughly 60 years, range roughly 23 to 85, was recorded, and over 65% were male.

The table came from immunoSEQ multiplex PCR; TCRdb's copy has only in-frame clones and leaves some out. The sample carries 65,000 to 90,000 clones, about 82% recorded once. General observations from the study: At 0.1 to 3.0 mg/kg, clonal expansion of CD4+ and CD8+ blood T cells had occurred by week 6.

CDR3 length equals 17 residues. Germline assignment: CDR1 WNHNN and CDR2 SYGVQD (reference sequence). V was pared by 6 bases and J by 3 bases, with 24 bases between. Comment on this clone: The antigen is unknown.

The sequencing used CD4+ or CD8+ T cells sorted from blood, collected in a trial of the OX40 agonist ivuxolimab. V gene TRBV10-1 combines with J gene TRBJ2-7, with TRBD1 as a possible D gene (6 bases). The receptor was isolated from an adult with an advanced solid tumor such as melanoma, head and neck, liver or kidney cancer. CDR3 in amino acids: CASRNPLQGQGIYEQYF. The CDR3 nucleotides read TGCGCCAGCAGGAACCCTCTACAGGGTCAAGGGATCTACGAGCAGTACTTC.